This passage covers 13 T cell receptor beta chains from one sample sequenced in a study of control samples from healthy donors and cancer patients. Sequencing used immunoSEQ multiplex PCR; TCRdb keeps in-frame clones, though not all of them. The sample consists of tens of thousands of clones, 94% of them appearing once. The sample comprised blood. The origin of the receptors is a man in his 60s in good health.

V is TRBV19 and J is TRBJ2-5; TRBD2 might be the D (6 bases). The length of the CDR3 is 16 residues. Germline V gene data show CDR1 as LNHDA and CDR2 as SQIVND (reference sequence). V was shortened by 7 bases and J by 4 bases, with 22 bases between the two germline ends. CDR3 loop: CASNPGNSGTGETQYF. The CDR3 nucleotides read TGTGCCAGTAACCCGGGGAATAGCGGTACTGGAGAGACCCAGTACTTC.

CDR3 residues: CASSEAGMNTEAFF. The DNA for the CDR3 is TGTGCCAGCAGTGAAGCAGGCATGAACACTGAAGCTTTCTTT. The chain employs TRBV6-1 and TRBJ1-1; D gene unclear. Germline CDR1 is MNHNS and CDR2 is SASEGT. The CDR3 has 14 amino acids. V lost 0 bases and J 0 bases, leaving 5 bases between the germline ends.

This clone was seen only once. The J gene is TRBJ2-3, the V gene TRBV24-1; TRBD1 agrees at 9 bases. CDR3 size: 16 residues. Per germline, CDR1 KGHDR and CDR2 SFDVKD. Trimming removed 4 bases from V and 2 bases from J; junction bases left unmatched: 6. The CDR3 spells CATSEYGTGTTDTQYF. CDR3 DNA sequence: TGTGCCACCAGTGAGTACGGGACAGGGACCACAGATACGCAGTATTTT.

This chain links TRBV11-2 with TRBJ2-2; D tentatively fits TRBD1 or TRBD2 (6 bases each). The CDR3 sequence is 15 residues long. CDR1 SGHAT and CDR2 FQNNGV come from the germline V gene. V dropped 2 bases and J dropped 0 bases, with 7 bases sitting between them. The CDR3 reads CASSLRGANTGELFF. The CDR3 DNA reads TGTGCCAGCAGCTTAAGGGGGGCGAACACCGGGGAGCTGTTTTTT.

This clone was seen just once. The DNA of the CDR3 is TGTGCCAGCACCTTGGGACAGGGGGCATTTTATGAAAAACTGTTTTTT. Translated, it gives CASTLGQGAFYEKLFF. The chain combines TRBV28 with TRBJ1-4; the match to TRBD1 covers 12 bases. The CDR3 consists of 16 residues. Germline assignment: CDR1 MDHEN and CDR2 SYDVKM. The ends lost 7 bases at V and 6 bases at J; junction bases unmatched: 9.

This chain uses TRBV19 with TRBJ2-7; D is tentatively TRBD1 or TRBD2 (5 bases each). Germline-derived CDR1 and CDR2 are LNHDA and SQIVND (reference sequence). The CDR3 runs 15 residues. Trimming removed 3 bases from V and 6 bases from J, with 18 bases in between. Here the CDR3 reads CASSMRGTQDGEQYF. CDR3 bases: TGTGCCAGTAGTATGAGGGGCACTCAGGACGGCGAGCAGTACTTC.

This chain links TRBV6-6 with TRBJ2-5; 8 bases are a match to TRBD2. The CDR3 spans 13 residues. The V gene's germline CDR1 is MNHNY and CDR2 SVGAGI (reference sequence). With V trimmed by 5 bases and J by 4 bases, 3 bases remained unmatched. CDR3 sequence (DNA): TGTGCCAGCAGTAGAGGGACTAGAGAGACCCAGTACTTC. Translated, it gives CASSRGTRETQYF.

This chain uses TRBV12-3 or TRBV12-4 with TRBJ1-5; D not certain. The CDR3 length is 12 residues. The germline V and J ends were trimmed by 6 bases and 10 bases, with 13 bases remaining between them. As DNA, the CDR3 is TGTGCCAGCAGCCGACCCGGCGGCCCCCAGCATTTT. Translation: CASSRPGGPQHF.

The V gene is TRBV27, the J gene TRBJ2-1; a possible D gene is TRBD2 (6 bases). The germline CDR1 and CDR2 sequences are MNHEY and SMNVEV (reference sequence). Deletions cut 0 bases from V and 2 bases from J, with 20 bases between. The CDR3 has 19 residues. CDR3 DNA: TGTGCCAGCAGTTTATCGAGCCCCCCACGGAGGGCCACCTACAATGAGCAGTTCTTC. Protein: CASSLSSPPRRATYNEQFF.

This rearrangement joins TRBV6-1 to TRBJ1-2, with D tentatively TRBD1 (5 bases). The germline gives CDR1 MNHNS, CDR2 SASEGT. V was shortened by 4 bases and J by 3 bases, with 18 bases between the two germline ends. The length of the CDR3 is 16 residues. The CDR3 region is CASSAATGGFYYGYTF. The CDR3, as DNA: TGTGCCAGCAGTGCGGCTACAGGCGGTTTTTACTATGGCTACACCTTC.

This chain connects TRBV11-2 to TRBJ1-3, with a weak D call TRBD1 (6 bases). The CDR3 extends over 16 amino acids. The germline V gene has CDR1 SGHAT and CDR2 FQNNGV. With 6 bases removed from V and 0 bases from J, the gap between germline ends came to 15 bases. The CDR3, as DNA: TGTGCCAGCAGATCGGGGGGGGCCCGCTCTGGAAACACCATATATTTT. It encodes CASRSGGARSGNTIYF.

The V gene is TRBV11-3, the J gene TRBJ2-2; perhaps D is TRBD1 or TRBD2 (6 bases each). Germline CDR1 and CDR2: SGHNT and YENEEA. V shed 4 bases and J shed 5 bases, with 14 bases lying between them. This CDR3 comprises 15 residues. CDR3 nucleotides: TGTGCCAGCAGCTCTAGTGGAGGGGGGACCGGGGAGCTGTTTTTT. It codes for CASSSSGGGTGELFF.

This sequence joins TRBV24-1 and TRBJ1-2; a possible D gene is TRBD1 (5 bases). Per the germline V gene, CDR1 is KGHDR and CDR2 is SFDVKD. V was clipped by 3 bases and J by 7 bases, with 11 bases between them. The CDR3 runs 13 residues. The CDR3: CATSDGWGSGYTF. CDR3 nucleotides: TGTGCCACCAGTGATGGCTGGGGGAGTGGCTACACCTTC.